This TCR beta chain stems from a study of CD8 T cells in Susac syndrome (dated by TCRdb to about 2019). Describing the broader study: Whether CD8+ T cell activation and differentiation in Susac syndrome was antigen driven was tested using repertoire sequencing. Clonality of the CD8+ T cell repertoire was compared between over ten healthy donors, about 14 Susac syndrome patients and roughly 16 multiple sclerosis patients.

Including cysteine and phenylalanine, the CDR3 has 19 amino acids. Just CDR3 DNA is preserved here, 57 bases in frame from base 1. From a lookup of the germline V gene, CDR1 and CDR2 are MNHNS and SASEGT. V loses 0 bases, J loses 1 base, and the germline ends lie 21 bases apart. Peripheral blood CD8+ and CD4+ T cells from healthy donors, Susac syndrome patients and multiple sclerosis patients were profiled by high-throughput TCR beta sequencing. The multiple sclerosis controls were treatment-naive patients who had stable or active relapsing-remitting disease and met the revised McDonald criteria. Bulk CD8+ and CD4+ T cells were purified magnetically by negative isolation, whereas CD8+ TEMRA cells were enriched by FACS. Blood was collected in EDTA tubes and processed within 24 hours, with PBMCs isolated through density gradient centrifugation. PBMCs intended for TCR sequencing were frozen in liquid nitrogen and were later thawed in a 37 degrees C water bath. A purity of at least 90% was achieved for sorted or isolated CD4+, CD8+ and CD8+ TEMRA cells.

RNA was extracted using the RNeasy kit, and roughly 0.5 to 1 microgram was reverse transcribed with random hexamers. TCR beta CDR3 regions were amplified with the immunoSEQ multiplex PCR assay covering 54 Vbeta and 13 Jbeta segments. PCR amplification bias was corrected using a synthetic template baseline for primer optimization and computational correction. The study's processing was this. Reads were annotated to V, D and J genes per IMGT and analyzed with immunoSEQ Analyzer, keeping only productive sequences. Clonality was calculated as one minus the Shannon entropy normalized by log2 of the number of productive unique sequences. For each patient and control, public and private clones were evaluated among the 100 most prevalent clones. Clones were defined as Susac-specific if absent from the healthy and MS cohorts, from approximately 1,100 published viral clones and from other ImmuneACCESS disease sequences. TCRdb passed the public sequencing reads through fastp at Q25 and MiXCR, retaining productive beta sequences. A single entry per CDR3 protein holds the most common genes and DNA from its merged rows. The V and J calls and clone size are TCRdb's, not the authors'. The sample table lists 400,000 or so distinct CDR3 sequences, 85% to 90% of them with a count of one. The ten largest clones capture approximately 0.12% of the sample.

As regards this clonotype: Which antigen it targets is not known. There are no base qualities to consult, and no much larger clone falls within one base.

What the research found in general, with its limitations: The study acknowledged that relatively few individuals were included in the TCR sequencing and HLA analysis.

The clonotype originates from a human donor with multiple sclerosis. Material: CD8+ T cells from PBMCs. This receptor chain uses TRBV6-1 and TRBJ1-1, and possibly TRBD1, on 6 matching bases. The DNA is as follows: TGTGCCAGCAGTGAAGCCTCTGGGGGCATGGGGGGACCGAACACTGAAGCTTTCTTT. Its coded protein is CASSEASGGMGGPNTEAFF.